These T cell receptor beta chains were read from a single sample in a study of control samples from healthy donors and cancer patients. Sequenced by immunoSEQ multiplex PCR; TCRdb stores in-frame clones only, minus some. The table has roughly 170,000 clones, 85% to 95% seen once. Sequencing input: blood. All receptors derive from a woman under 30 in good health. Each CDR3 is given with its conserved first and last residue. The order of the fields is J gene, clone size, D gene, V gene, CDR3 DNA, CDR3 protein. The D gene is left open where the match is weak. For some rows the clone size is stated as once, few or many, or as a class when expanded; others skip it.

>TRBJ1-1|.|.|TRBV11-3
TGTGCCAGCAGCTCAACAGTGAACACTGAAGCTTTCTTT
CASSSTVNTEAFF
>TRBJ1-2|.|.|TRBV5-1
TGCGCCAGCAGCTTAGCTGAGGGTGGCTATGGCTACACCTTC
CASSLAEGGYGYTF
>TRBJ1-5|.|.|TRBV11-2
TGTGCCAGCAGCCCTTTTGGGGGGGATCAACAGCCCCAGCATTTT
CASSPFGGDQQPQHF
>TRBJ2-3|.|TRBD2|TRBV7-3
TGTGCCAGCAGCCGGGACTATTCAGATACGCAGTATTTT
CASSRDYSDTQYF
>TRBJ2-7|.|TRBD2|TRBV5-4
TGTGCCAGCAGCTTGGCCTATGGCGGGGGATTATACGAGCAGTACTTC
CASSLAYGGGLYEQYF
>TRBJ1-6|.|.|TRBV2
TGTGCCAGCATAAGACCGCTTTCGAATTCACCCCTCCACTTT
CASIRPLSNSPLHF
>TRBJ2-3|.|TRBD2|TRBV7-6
TGTGCCAGCAGCCCCTCCACTGGCGGGAGGCAAGATACGCAGTATTTT
CASSPSTGGRQDTQYF
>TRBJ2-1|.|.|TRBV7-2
TGTGCCAGCAGCTTATTTGGGGGCCCGGTACAGTTCTTC
CASSLFGGPVQFF
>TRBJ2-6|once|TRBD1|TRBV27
TGTGCCAGCAGTCCCCGACAGGGCGCTGGGGCCAACGTCCTGACTTTC
CASSPRQGAGANVLTF
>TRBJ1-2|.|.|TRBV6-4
TGTGCCAGCAGTGACTCGCCAGGGAGCTATGGCTACACCTTC
CASSDSPGSYGYTF
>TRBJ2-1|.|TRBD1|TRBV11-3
TGTGCCAGCAGCTTCGGACAGGGGACTTACAATGAGCAGTTCTTC
CASSFGQGTYNEQFF
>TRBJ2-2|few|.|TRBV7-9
TGTGCCAGCAGCTTAAGAGGGGGGGCCTCGAGCGGGGAGCTGTTTTTT
CASSLRGGASSGELFF
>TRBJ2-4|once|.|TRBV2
TGTGCCAGCAGTGAACGGTCGGTCGGGACCAAAAACATTCAGTACTTC
CASSERSVGTKNIQYF
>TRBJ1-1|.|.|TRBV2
TGTGCCAGCAGGCCGACCGGCACTGAAGCTTTCTTT
CASRPTGTEAFF
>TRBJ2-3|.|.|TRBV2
TGTGCCAGCAGGGGCAGGGGCACAGATACGCAGTATTTT
CASRGRGTDTQYF
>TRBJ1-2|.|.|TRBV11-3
TGTGCCAGCAGCCCCGGGGGCGCATATGGCTACACCTTC
CASSPGGAYGYTF
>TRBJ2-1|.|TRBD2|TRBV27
TGTGCCAGCAGTTTAAGGCTAGCGGGGCCTGAGCAGTTCTTC
CASSLRLAGPEQFF
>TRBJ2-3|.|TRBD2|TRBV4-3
TGCGCCAGCAGCCAAATGGGGACTAGCGTTACTACAGATACGCAGTATTTT
CASSQMGTSVTTDTQYF
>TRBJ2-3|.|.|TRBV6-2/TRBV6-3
TGTGCCAGCAGTTACCGTACAGATACGCAGTATTTT
CASSYRTDTQYF
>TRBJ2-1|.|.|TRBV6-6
TGTGCCAGCAGTTACGGCAGCCCCAATGAGCAGTTCTTC
CASSYGSPNEQFF
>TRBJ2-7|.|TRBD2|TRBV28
TGTGCCAGCAGTTTGCCTCCGGGACTACTTAAGTACGAGCAGTACTTC
CASSLPPGLLKYEQYF
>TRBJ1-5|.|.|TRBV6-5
TGTGCCAGCAGCCTGTCGGGCAATCAGCCCCAGCATTTT
CASSLSGNQPQHF
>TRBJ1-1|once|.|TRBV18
TGTGCCAGCTCACCTGTTGGACCAGAAGCTTTCTTT
CASSPVGPEAFF
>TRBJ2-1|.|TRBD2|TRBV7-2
TGTGCCAGCAGCACCGGGACTAGCGGTCTGGGCGAGCAGTTCTTC
CASSTGTSGLGEQFF
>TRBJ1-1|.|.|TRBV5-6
TGTGCCAGCAGCTTTGTTGGCAACCAAGCTTTCTTT
CASSFVGNQAFF
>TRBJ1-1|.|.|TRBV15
TGTGCCACCGTTGGACTGATGAACACTGAAGCTTTCTTT
CATVGLMNTEAFF
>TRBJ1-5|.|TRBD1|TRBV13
TGTGCCAGCAGCTACAGGGGCAGCGCCCAGCATTTT
CASSYRGSAQHF
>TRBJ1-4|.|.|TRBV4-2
TGTGCCAGCAGCCAGGGAGTTGCTAATGAAAAACTGTTTTTT
CASSQGVANEKLFF
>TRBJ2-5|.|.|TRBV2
TGTGCCAGCAGCGCAGAGCAGGAAGAGACCCAGTACTTC
CASSAEQEETQYF
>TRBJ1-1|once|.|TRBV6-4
TGTGCCAGCTCGGAAGGGGGGTTAAACACTGAAGCTTTCTTT
CASSEGGLNTEAFF
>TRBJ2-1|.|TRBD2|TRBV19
TGTGCCAGTAGTGCGATCGAGCTAGCGGGCTTTAACAATGAGCAGTTCTTC
CASSAIELAGFNNEQFF
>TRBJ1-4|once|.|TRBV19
TGTGCCACCGAGGGGGACGGCGGGAGGGAAAAACTGTTTTTT
CATEGDGGREKLFF
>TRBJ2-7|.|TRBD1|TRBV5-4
TGTGCCAGCAGCTTAAGTAGGACAGGGGGCCGGTACGAGCAGTACTTC
CASSLSRTGGRYEQYF
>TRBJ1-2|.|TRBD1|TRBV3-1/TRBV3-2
TGTGCCAGCAGCGAAAGACAGGGAGTGGAGGGCTACACCTTC
CASSERQGVEGYTF
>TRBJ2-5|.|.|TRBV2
TGTGCCAGCAGTGAAAGGTTTTGGGAGACCCAGTACTTC
CASSERFWETQYF
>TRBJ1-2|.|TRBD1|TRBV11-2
TGTGCCAGCAAAAGGACAGGGGAACCCTATGGCTACACCTTC
CASKRTGEPYGYTF
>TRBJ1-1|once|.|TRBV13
TGTGCCAGCAGCTTACAACCGGGAACTGAAGCTTTCTTT
CASSLQPGTEAFF
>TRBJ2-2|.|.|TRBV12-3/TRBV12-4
TGTGCCAGCACCAACACCGGGGAGCTGTTTTTT
CASTNTGELFF
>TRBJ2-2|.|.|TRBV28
TGTGCCAGCTGGAGGACGGGCAACACCGGGGAGCTGTTTTTT
CASWRTGNTGELFF
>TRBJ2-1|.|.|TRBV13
TGTGCCAGCAGCCTACAGGGTCAGGGTGAGCAGTTCTTC
CASSLQGQGEQFF
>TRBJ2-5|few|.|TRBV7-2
TGTGCCAGCAGCCCGAGGGGGGGGAGGGAGACCCAGTACTTC
CASSPRGGRETQYF